The 24 T cell receptor beta chains reported below all come from one sample, sequenced in a study of T cell clonotyping in hematopoietic cell transplantation (dated by TCRdb to the early 2020s). The receptor library was made with the immunoSEQ multiplex PCR assay. TCRdb re-hosts the immuneACCESS table, in-frame sequences only. Its copies lack some clones; in the studies checked, an unresolved V gene accounts for under half of them, and the cause for the rest is not known. Across this sample there are approximately 26,000 clones, with about 93% seen only once. Around 2.1% of the sample lies in the top ten. Explained via the paper, the time point label denotes: recipient sample about 28 days before transplant, after cytoreduction. Sequenced material: peripheral blood mononuclear cells, taken before stem cell transplant. The receptor source for this set is a man aged 45-65 years with acute myeloid leukemia. Some clones in this sample may be carry-over from other donors' samples.

The chain uses TRBV30 and TRBJ1-2; TRBD1 aligns across 9 bases. The CDR3 has 14 amino acids. Germline CDR1 reads GTSNPN; CDR2 reads SVGIG (reference sequence). Trimming took 5 bases from V and 9 from J; bases not matched to a gene: 13. CDR3 region: CAWVRDRAHLSYTF. In DNA form, the CDR3 reads TGTGCCTGGGTCCGGGACAGGGCTCACTTGAGCTACACCTTC.

This clone appeared a few times. This rearrangement joins TRBV27 to TRBJ2-7; 12 positions agree with TRBD2. This CDR3 contains 13 residues. The ends lost 8 bases at V and 4 bases at J; junction bases unmatched: 3. The V gene's germline CDR1 is MNHEY and CDR2 SMNVEV (reference sequence). CDR3 sequence: CASGLAGRYEQYF. CDR3 DNA sequence: TGTGCCAGCGGACTAGCGGGGCGTTACGAGCAGTACTTC.

V usage is TRBV7-8 and J usage is TRBJ1-5; possible D gene TRBD1, 5 bases. The germline gives CDR1 SGHVS, CDR2 FQNEAQ. There are 13 residues in the CDR3. Trimming pared 2 bases from V and 4 bases from J, leaving 6 bases between. The CDR3 is CASSLRGNQPQHF. The CDR3 DNA sequence: TGTGCCAGCAGCTTAAGGGGAAATCAGCCCCAGCATTTT.

The chain carries TRBV4-1 and TRBJ2-5; maybe TRBD1 (5 bases). Germline assignment: CDR1 MGHRA and CDR2 YSYEKL. Between the trimmed V and J ends, which lost 1 base and 2 bases, there was a span of 11 bases. The CDR3 runs 15 residues. CDR3 loop: CASSQVQGLQETQYF. The CDR3 region has the DNA TGCGCCAGCAGCCAAGTTCAGGGCCTACAAGAGACCCAGTACTTC.

V gene TRBV30 combines with J gene TRBJ2-2, with D unresolved. Deletions cut 2 bases from V and 6 bases from J, with 10 bases between. Germline loops: CDR1 GTSNPN, CDR2 SVGIG (reference sequence). The CDR3 loop spans 13 amino acids. In nucleotides, the CDR3 is TGTGCCTGGAGTTATCGGTCTGCCGGGGAGCTGTTTTTT. Translated: CAWSYRSAGELFF.

The chain combines TRBV30 with TRBJ2-5, with 8 bases fitting TRBD2. The CDR3 runs 14 residues. Trimming took 3 bases from V and 3 from J; bases not matched to a gene: 6. CDR1 GTSNPN and CDR2 SVGIG come from the germline V gene (reference sequence). CDR3 bases: TGTGCCTGGAGCATGGGACTAGGAGAAGAGACCCAGTACTTC. Translating it yields CAWSMGLGEETQYF.

V usage is TRBV30 and J usage is TRBJ1-5; maybe TRBD1 (6 bases). The germline V gene encodes CDR1 GTSNPN and CDR2 SVGIG (reference sequence). This CDR3 comprises 14 residues. V was clipped by 0 bases and J by 7 bases, with 13 bases between them. The CDR3 sequence: CAWSVGGAGQPQHF. CDR3 in DNA: TGTGCCTGGAGTGTAGGGGGGGCCGGGCAGCCCCAGCATTTT.

The chain employs TRBV30 and TRBJ1-2; perhaps TRBD1 as D (5 bases). The CDR3 totals 13 residues. Per germline, CDR1 GTSNPN and CDR2 SVGIG (reference sequence). The V end was cut by 4 bases, the J end by 5 bases, with 14 bases between. CDR3 nucleotide sequence: TGTGCCTGGACTCCCGGGGGGGAATATGGCTACACCTTC. This sequence encodes CAWTPGGEYGYTF.

CDR3 nucleotide sequence: TGTGCCTGGAGAGGCGCGGGGCGAGGCACAGATACGCAGTATTTT. This codes for CAWRGAGRGTDTQYF. The chain has TRBV30 and TRBJ2-3, with a tentative D call TRBD2 (6 bases). This CDR3 contains 15 residues. Germline CDR1 GTSNPN, CDR2 SVGIG (reference sequence). V lost 3 bases and J 1 base, leaving 14 bases between the germline ends.

This chain joins TRBV5-5 and TRBJ1-4; no firm D call. Trimming shortened V by 4 bases and J by 8 bases, and 12 bases separated the two germline ends. The CDR3 is 13 amino acids. Germline V lookup: CDR1 SGHKS, CDR2 YYEKEE (reference sequence). Here the CDR3 reads CASSLATREKLFF. The CDR3, as DNA: TGTGCCAGCAGCCTTGCGACCAGGGAAAAACTGTTTTTT.

This clone appeared once. The CDR3 region is CASRDDQETQYF. The CDR3 region has the DNA TGTGCCAGCAGGGACGACCAAGAGACCCAGTACTTC. The V gene is TRBV7-9, the J gene TRBJ2-5; D gene uncertain. V gave up 6 bases and J gave up 0 bases, with 5 bases separating them. Germline values: CDR1 SEHNR, CDR2 FQNEAQ (reference sequence). CDR3 length: 12 residues.

This clone was detected a few times. The chain has TRBV7-9 and TRBJ1-5; D unresolved. Germline assignment: CDR1 SEHNR and CDR2 FQNEAQ (reference sequence). This CDR3 is 13 amino acids long. V was pared by 2 bases and J by 5 bases, with 7 bases between. CDR3 residues: CASSLTGDQPQHF. The CDR3 DNA reads TGTGCCAGCAGCTTAACTGGGGATCAGCCCCAGCATTTT.

The chain links TRBV20-1 to TRBJ2-7; D unclear. CDR3 length equals 11 residues. Germline loops: CDR1 DFQATT, CDR2 SNEGSKA (reference sequence). V was cut by 6 bases and J by 6 bases, with 12 bases left in between. The CDR3 here is CSAELSLEQYF. CDR3 sequence (DNA): TGCAGTGCGGAACTTTCCCTCGAGCAGTACTTC.

This chain joins TRBV19 and TRBJ1-1; unclear D gene. Between the trimmed V and J ends, which lost 3 bases and 4 bases, there was a span of 15 bases. Germline CDR1 LNHDA, CDR2 SQIVND (reference sequence). The CDR3 spans 15 residues. CDR3 coding DNA: TGTGCCAGTAGTATTTTTGCATCTTCCCTCACTGAAGCTTTCTTT. Translated: CASSIFASSLTEAFF.

The J gene is TRBJ2-6, the V gene TRBV7-9; 8 nucleotides match TRBD1. The germline V gene encodes CDR1 SEHNR and CDR2 FQNEAQ (reference sequence). The CDR3 is made up of 19 amino acids. Trimming removed 5 bases from V and 2 bases from J; junction bases left unmatched: 14. CDR3 residues: CASSPRLGTGRTGANVLTF. The CDR3 region has the DNA TGTGCCAGCAGCCCCCGGCTTGGGACAGGTCGCACTGGGGCCAACGTCCTGACTTTC.

The V and J genes are TRBV7-2 and TRBJ2-3; D may match TRBD1 or TRBD2 (5 bases each). The CDR3 runs to 15 residues. Deletions cut 7 bases from V and 2 bases from J, with 16 bases between. In germline, CDR1 is SGHTA, CDR2 FQGNSA. The chain's CDR3 is CASTRSGPTTDTQYF. The CDR3, as DNA: TGTGCCAGCACCCGCTCGGGACCAACCACAGATACGCAGTATTTT.

The gene calls are TRBV28 and TRBJ1-5; D is possibly TRBD1 (5 bases). In germline, CDR1 is MDHEN, CDR2 SYDVKM. V was shortened by 0 bases and J by 0 bases, with 9 bases between the two germline ends. The CDR3 length is 16 residues. The CDR3 protein is CASSLWGTYSNQPQHF. In DNA form, the CDR3 reads TGTGCCAGCAGTTTATGGGGGACCTATAGCAATCAGCCCCAGCATTTT.

The chain joins TRBV9 to TRBJ2-1, with 13 bases matching TRBD2. Germline lookup yields CDR1 SGDLS and CDR2 YYNGEE. This CDR3 region has 16 residues. V was clipped by 4 bases and J by 4 bases; unmatched bases: 5. The CDR3 DNA sequence: TGTGCCAGCAGCCCAGGGACTAGCGGGGCTTACAATGAGCAGTTCTTC. Protein: CASSPGTSGAYNEQFF. Together with reference TRBV9 and TRBJ2-1, the CDR3 gives the full variable domain: DSGVTQTPKHLITATGQRVTLRCSPRSGDLSVYWYQQSLDQGLQFLIQYYNGEERAKGNILERFSAQQFPDLHSELNLSSLELGDSALYFCASSPGTSGAYNEQFFGPGTRLTVL.

The chain joins TRBV5-1 to TRBJ2-7, with D tentatively TRBD1 (6 bases). Germline V gene sequence: CDR1 SGHRS, CDR2 YFSETQ. V lost 0 bases and J lost 5, with 12 bases in between. The CDR3 spans 14 residues. CDR3 in amino acids: CASSLEGVGDEQYF. CDR3 bases: TGCGCCAGCAGCTTGGAGGGGGTGGGCGACGAGCAGTACTTC.

The gene calls are TRBV25-1 and TRBJ1-3; D is perhaps TRBD1 (6 bases). V lost 4 bases, J lost 9 bases, and 16 bases lay in between. CDR3 length: 14 amino acids. Germline lookup yields CDR1 MGHDK and CDR2 SYGVNS. The CDR3 DNA reads TGTGCCAGCAGTGTACAGGGTTCCGGAGGCACCATATATTTT. This encodes CASSVQGSGGTIYF. Full variable domain (rest looked up from reference TRBV25-1 and TRBJ1-3): EADIYQTPRYLVIGTGKKITLECSQTMGHDKMYWYQQDPGMELHLIHYSYGVNSTEKGDLSSESTVSRIRTEHFPLTLESARPSHTSQYLCASSVQGSGGTIYFGEGSWLTVV.

This chain connects TRBV28 to TRBJ1-4; D not certain. V lost 3 bases to trimming and J lost 10 bases, with 6 bases between them. Germline-derived CDR1 and CDR2 are MDHEN and SYDVKM. CDR3 length: 11 residues. The CDR3 nucleotides are TGTGCCAGCAGTTTGTTCGGAAAACTGTTTTTT. This codes for CASSLFGKLFF.

This chain joins TRBV28 and TRBJ2-7; D perhaps matches TRBD1 (5 bases). Trimming left V 5 bases short and J 4 bases short, with 15 bases between. The length of the CDR3 is 14 residues. Looked up from germline, CDR1 is MDHEN and CDR2 is SYDVKM. In nucleotides, the CDR3 is TGTGCCAGCAGTCTCGGACACGAATATTACGAGCAGTACTTC. Its protein product is CASSLGHEYYEQYF.

The chain links TRBV7-9 to TRBJ1-6, with D possibly being TRBD1 (5 bases). V shed 8 bases and J shed 7 bases, with 15 bases lying between them. The CDR3 is 14 residues long. CDR1 and CDR2 (germline): SEHNR, FQNEAQ (reference sequence). The CDR3 bases are TGTGCCAGCCAGGGAGTAGTTGAGAATTCACCCCTCCACTTT. Protein sequence: CASQGVVENSPLHF.

The chain links TRBV27 to TRBJ2-5; D perhaps matches TRBD1 (5 bases). Trimming took 3 bases from V and 2 from J, leaving 10 bases between them. Germline CDR1 and CDR2: MNHEY and SMNVEV (reference sequence). The CDR3 spans 14 residues. CDR3 loop: CASSFTGDQETQYF. CDR3 bases: TGTGCCAGCAGTTTCACAGGCGATCAAGAGACCCAGTACTTC.